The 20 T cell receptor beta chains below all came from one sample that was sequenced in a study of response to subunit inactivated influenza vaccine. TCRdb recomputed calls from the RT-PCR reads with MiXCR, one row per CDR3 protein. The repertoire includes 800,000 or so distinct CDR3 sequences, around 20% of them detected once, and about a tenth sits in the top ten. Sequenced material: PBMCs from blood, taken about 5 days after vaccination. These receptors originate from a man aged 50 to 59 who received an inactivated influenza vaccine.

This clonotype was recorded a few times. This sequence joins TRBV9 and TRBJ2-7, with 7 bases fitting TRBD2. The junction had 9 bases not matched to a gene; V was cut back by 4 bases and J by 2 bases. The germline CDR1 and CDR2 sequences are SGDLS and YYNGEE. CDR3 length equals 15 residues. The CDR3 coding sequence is TGTGCCAGCAGCCTTACGGGGGGAGGGACCTACGAGCAGTACTTC. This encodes CASSLTGGGTYEQYF. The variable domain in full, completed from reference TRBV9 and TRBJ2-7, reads DSGVTQTPKHLITATGQRVTLRCSPRSGDLSVYWYQQSLDQGLQFLIQYYNGEERAKGNILERFSAQQFPDLHSELNLSSLELGDSALYFCASSLTGGGTYEQYFGPGTRLTVT.

The CDR3 DNA reads as TGTGCCAGCAGACCGGGACCCAGACGCCACAATAACTATGGCTACACCTTC. Its protein is CASRPGPRRHNNYGYTF. The chain combines TRBV28 with TRBJ1-2, with D possibly being TRBD1 (5 bases). Germline V gene sequence: CDR1 MDHEN, CDR2 SYDVKM. Trimming cost V 6 bases and J 1 base, with 21 bases left between them. The CDR3 covers 17 residues.

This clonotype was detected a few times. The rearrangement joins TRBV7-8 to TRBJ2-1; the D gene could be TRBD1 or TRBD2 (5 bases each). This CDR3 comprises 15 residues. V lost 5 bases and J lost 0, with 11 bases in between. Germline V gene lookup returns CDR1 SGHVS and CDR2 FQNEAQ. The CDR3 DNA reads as TGTGCCAGCAGCGACATGGGGGTCTCCTACAATGAGCAGTTCTTC. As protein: CASSDMGVSYNEQFF.

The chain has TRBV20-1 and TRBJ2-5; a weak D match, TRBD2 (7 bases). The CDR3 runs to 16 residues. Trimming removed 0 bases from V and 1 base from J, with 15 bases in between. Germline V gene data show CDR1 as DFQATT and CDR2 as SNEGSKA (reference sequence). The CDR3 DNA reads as TGCAGTGCTAGAGATGTCCGGGGGGCGTCCCAAGAGACCCAGTACTTC. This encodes CSARDVRGASQETQYF.

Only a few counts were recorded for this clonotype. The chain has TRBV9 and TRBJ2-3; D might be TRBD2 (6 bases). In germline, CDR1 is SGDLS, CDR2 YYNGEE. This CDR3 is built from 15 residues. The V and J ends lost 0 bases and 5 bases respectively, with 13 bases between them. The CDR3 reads CASSVGFMREDTQYF. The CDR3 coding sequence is TGTGCCAGCAGCGTAGGGTTCATGCGGGAAGATACGCAGTATTTT.

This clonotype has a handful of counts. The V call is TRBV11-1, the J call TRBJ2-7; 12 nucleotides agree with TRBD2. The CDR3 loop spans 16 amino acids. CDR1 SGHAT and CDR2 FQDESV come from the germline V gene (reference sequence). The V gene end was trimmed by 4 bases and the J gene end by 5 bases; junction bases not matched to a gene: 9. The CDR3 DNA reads TGTGCCAGCAGCTCAACTAGCGGGAGGTCCCCCAACGAGCAGTACTTC. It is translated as CASSSTSGRSPNEQYF.

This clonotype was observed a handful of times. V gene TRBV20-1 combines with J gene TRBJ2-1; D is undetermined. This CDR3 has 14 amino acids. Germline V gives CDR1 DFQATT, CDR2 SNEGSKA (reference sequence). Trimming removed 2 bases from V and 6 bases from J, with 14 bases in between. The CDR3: CSARPDRFVNEQFF. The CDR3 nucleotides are TGCAGTGCTAGACCGGACCGATTCGTCAATGAGCAGTTCTTC.

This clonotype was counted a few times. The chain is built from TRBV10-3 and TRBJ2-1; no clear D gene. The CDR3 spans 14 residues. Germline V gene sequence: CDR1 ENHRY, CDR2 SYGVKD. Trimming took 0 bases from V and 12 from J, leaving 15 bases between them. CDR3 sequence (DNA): TGTGCCATCAGTGAGTCTCCCAGCGTAGTAGGGCAGTTCTTC. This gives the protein CAISESPSVVGQFF.

For the CDR3, the DNA is TGCAGTGCTTCCGACAACACAGATACGCAGTATTTT. Translating it yields CSASDNTDTQYF. This sequence joins TRBV20-1 and TRBJ2-3; D remains ambiguous. The CDR3 covers 12 residues. Per the germline V gene, CDR1 is DFQATT and CDR2 is SNEGSKA (reference sequence). V was trimmed by 5 bases and J by 2 bases, leaving 8 bases between them.

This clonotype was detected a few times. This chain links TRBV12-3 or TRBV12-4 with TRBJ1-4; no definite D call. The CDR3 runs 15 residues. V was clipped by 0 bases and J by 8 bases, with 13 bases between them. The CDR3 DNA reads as TGTGCCAGCAGTTTAGCGGTGCCTTCCGGGGAAAAACTGTTTTTT. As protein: CASSLAVPSGEKLFF.

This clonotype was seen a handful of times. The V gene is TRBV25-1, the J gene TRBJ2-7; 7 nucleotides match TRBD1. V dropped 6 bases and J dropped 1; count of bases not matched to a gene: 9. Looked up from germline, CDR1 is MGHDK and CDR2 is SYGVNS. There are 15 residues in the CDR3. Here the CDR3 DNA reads TGTGCCAGCAGATCTGACAGGGATAGATCCTACGAGCAGTACTTC. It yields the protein CASRSDRDRSYEQYF.

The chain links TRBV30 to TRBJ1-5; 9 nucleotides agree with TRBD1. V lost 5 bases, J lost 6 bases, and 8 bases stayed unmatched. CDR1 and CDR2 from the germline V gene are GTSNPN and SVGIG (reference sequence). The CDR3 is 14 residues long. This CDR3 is CAWRGQGGGQPQHF. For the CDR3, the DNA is TGTGCCTGGCGGGGACAGGGCGGAGGTCAGCCCCAGCATTTT.

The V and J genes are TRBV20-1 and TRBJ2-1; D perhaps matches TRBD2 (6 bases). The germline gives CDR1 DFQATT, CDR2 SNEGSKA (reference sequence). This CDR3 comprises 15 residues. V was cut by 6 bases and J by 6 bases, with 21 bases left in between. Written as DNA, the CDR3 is TGCAGTGCCCTGCCCGGGACTGGGACCGGCAATGAGCAGTTCTTC. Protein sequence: CSALPGTGTGNEQFF.

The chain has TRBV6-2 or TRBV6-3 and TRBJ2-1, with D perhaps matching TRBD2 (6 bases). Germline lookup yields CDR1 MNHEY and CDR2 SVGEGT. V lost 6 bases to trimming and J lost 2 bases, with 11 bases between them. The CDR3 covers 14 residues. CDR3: CASRMASAYNEQFF. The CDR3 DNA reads TGTGCCAGCAGGATGGCTAGCGCCTACAATGAGCAGTTCTTC.

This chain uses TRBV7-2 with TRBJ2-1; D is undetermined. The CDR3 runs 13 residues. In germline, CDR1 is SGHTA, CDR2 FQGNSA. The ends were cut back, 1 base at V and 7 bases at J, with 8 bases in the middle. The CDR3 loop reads CASSLDWMNEQFF. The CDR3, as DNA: TGTGCCAGCAGCTTAGACTGGATGAATGAGCAGTTCTTC.

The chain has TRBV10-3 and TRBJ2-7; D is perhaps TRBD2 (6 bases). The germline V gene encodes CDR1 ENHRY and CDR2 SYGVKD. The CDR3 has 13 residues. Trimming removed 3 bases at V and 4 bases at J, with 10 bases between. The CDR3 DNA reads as TGTGCCATCAGTGATGGTGGGACTTACGAGCAGTACTTC. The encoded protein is CAISDGGTYEQYF.

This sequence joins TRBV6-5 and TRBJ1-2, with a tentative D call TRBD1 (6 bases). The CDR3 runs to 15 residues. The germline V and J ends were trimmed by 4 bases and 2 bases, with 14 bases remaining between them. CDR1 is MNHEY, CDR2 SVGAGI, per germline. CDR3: CASSLLADRNYGYTF. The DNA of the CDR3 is TGTGCCAGCAGTTTATTAGCGGACAGAAACTATGGCTACACCTTC.

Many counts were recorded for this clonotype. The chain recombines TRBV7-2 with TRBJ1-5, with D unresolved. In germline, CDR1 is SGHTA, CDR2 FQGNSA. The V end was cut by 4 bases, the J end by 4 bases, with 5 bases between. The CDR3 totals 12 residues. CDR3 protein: CASSSANQPQHF. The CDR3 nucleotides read TGTGCCAGCAGCTCGGCGAATCAGCCCCAGCATTTT.

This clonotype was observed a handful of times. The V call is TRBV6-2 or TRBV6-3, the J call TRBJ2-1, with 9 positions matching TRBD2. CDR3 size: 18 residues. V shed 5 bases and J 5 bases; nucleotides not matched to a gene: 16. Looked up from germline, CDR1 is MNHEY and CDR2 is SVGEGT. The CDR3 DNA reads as TGTGCCAGCAGTAAATTCCCCGGGACTAGCTCTTTGGACAATGAGCAGTTCTTC. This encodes CASSKFPGTSSLDNEQFF.

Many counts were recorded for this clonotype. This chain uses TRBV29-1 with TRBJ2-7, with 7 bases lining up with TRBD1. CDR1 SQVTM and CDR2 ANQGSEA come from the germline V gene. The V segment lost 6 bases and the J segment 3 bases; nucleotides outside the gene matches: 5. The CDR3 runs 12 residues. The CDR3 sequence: CSVRDSYYEQYF. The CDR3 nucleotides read TGCAGCGTCCGGGACAGCTACTACGAGCAGTACTTC.